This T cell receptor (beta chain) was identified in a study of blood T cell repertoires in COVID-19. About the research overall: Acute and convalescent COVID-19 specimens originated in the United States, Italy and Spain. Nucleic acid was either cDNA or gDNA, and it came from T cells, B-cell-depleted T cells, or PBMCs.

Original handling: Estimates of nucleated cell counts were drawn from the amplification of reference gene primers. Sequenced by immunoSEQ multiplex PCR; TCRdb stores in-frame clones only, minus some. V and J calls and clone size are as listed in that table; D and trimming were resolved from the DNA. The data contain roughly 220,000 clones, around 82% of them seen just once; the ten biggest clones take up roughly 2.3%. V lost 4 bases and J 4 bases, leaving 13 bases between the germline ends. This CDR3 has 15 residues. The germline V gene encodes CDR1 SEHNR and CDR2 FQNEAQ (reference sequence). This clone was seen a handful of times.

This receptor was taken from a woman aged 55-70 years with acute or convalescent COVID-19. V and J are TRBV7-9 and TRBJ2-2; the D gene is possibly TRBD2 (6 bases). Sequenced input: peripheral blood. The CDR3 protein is CASSSLGSITGELFF. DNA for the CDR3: TGTGCCAGCAGCTCCCTCGGGAGTATCACCGGGGAGCTGTTTTTT.